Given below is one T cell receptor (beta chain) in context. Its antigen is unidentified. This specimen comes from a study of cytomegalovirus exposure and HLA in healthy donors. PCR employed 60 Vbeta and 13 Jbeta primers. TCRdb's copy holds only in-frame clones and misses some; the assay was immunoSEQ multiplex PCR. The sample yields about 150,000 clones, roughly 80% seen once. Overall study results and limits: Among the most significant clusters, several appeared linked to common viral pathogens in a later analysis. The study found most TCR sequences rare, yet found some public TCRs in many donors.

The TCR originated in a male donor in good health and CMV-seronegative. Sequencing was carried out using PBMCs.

This CDR3 is CAKRGDRGHYGYTF. CDR3 DNA sequence: TGTGCCAAGAGAGGCGACAGGGGGCATTATGGCTACACCTTC. J is TRBJ1-2 and V is TRBV27, with TRBD1 matching 10 bases. The V and J ends lost 10 bases and 5 bases, in that order; junction bases with no gene match: 10. Per the germline V gene, CDR1 is MNHEY and CDR2 is SMNVEV (reference sequence). The CDR3 has 14 residues.